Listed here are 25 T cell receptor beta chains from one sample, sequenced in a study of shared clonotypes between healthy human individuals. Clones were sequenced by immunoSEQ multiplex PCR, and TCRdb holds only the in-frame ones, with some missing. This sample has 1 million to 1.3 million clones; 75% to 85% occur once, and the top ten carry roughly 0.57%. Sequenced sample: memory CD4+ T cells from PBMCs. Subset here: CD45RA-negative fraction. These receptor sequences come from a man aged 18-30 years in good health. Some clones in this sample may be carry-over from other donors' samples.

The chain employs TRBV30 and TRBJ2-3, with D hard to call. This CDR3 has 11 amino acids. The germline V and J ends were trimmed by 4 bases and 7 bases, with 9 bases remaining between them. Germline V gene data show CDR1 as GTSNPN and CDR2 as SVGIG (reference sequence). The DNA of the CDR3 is TGTGCCTGGATGGGCCCGCATACGCAGTATTTT. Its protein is CAWMGPHTQYF. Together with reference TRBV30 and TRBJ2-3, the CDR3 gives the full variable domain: SQTIHQWPATLVQPVGSPLSLECTVEGTSNPNLYWYRQAAGRGLQLLFYSVGIGQISSEVPQNLSASRPQDRQFILSSKKLLLSDSGFYLCAWMGPHTQYFGPGTRLTVL.

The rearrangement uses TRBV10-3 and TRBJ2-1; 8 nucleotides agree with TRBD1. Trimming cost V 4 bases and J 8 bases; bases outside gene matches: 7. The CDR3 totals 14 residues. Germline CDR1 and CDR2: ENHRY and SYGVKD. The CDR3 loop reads CAISGWTGTDEQFF. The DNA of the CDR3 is TGTGCCATCAGTGGGTGGACAGGGACGGATGAGCAGTTCTTC.

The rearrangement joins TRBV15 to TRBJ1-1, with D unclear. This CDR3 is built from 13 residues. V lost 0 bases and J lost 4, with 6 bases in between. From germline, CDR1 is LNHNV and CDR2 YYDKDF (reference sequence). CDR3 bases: TGTGCCACCAGCAGAGATATGGGCACTGAAGCTTTCTTT. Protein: CATSRDMGTEAFF.

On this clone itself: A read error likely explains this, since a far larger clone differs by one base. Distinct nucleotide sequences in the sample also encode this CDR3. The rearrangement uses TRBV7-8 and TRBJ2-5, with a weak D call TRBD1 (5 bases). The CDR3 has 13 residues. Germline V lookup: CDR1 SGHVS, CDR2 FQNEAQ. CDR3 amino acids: CASSLVGPETQYF. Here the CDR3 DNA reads TGTGCCAGCAGCTTGGTGGGGCCCGAGACACAGTACTTC.

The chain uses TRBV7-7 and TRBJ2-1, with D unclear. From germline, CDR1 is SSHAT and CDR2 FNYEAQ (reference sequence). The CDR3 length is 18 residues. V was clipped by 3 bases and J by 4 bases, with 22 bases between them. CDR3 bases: TGTGCCAGCAGCTTCCCATTGGTTCGAGCGTATTTATACAATGAGCAGTTCTTC. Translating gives CASSFPLVRAYLYNEQFF.

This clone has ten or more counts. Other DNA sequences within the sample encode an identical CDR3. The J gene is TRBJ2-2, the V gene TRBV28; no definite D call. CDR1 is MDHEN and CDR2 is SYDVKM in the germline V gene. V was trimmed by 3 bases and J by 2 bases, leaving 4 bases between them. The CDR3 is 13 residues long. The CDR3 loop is CASSLVNTGELFF. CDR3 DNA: TGTGCCAGCAGTTTGGTTAACACCGGGGAGCTGTTTTTT. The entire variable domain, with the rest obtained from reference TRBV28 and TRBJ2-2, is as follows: DVKVTQSSRYLVKRTGEKVFLECVQDMDHENMFWYRQDPGLGLRLIYFSYDVKMKEKGDIPEGYSVSREKKERFSLILESASTNQTSMYLCASSLVNTGELFFGEGSRLTVL.

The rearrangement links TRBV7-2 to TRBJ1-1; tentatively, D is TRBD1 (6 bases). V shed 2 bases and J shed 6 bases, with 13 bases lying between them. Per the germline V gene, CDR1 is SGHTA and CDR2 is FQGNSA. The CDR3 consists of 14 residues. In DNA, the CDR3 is TGTGCCAGCAGCTTATTTACAGGGTGGCCTGAAGCTTTCTTT. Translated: CASSLFTGWPEAFF.

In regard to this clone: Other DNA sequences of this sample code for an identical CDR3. CDR3 in amino acids: CASSPLRNTEAFF. The CDR3 bases are TGTGCCAGCTCACCACTCCGGAACACTGAAGCTTTCTTT. The rearrangement joins TRBV18 to TRBJ1-1; D not certain. The CDR3 sequence is 13 residues long. V was shortened by 1 base and J by 1 base, with 4 bases between the two germline ends. The germline V gene has CDR1 KGHSH and CDR2 LQKENI.

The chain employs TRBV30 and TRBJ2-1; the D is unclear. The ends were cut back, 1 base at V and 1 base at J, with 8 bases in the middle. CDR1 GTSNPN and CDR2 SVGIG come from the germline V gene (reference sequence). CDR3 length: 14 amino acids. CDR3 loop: CAWSGENSYNEQFF. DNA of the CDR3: TGTGCCTGGAGTGGGGAAAATTCCTACAATGAGCAGTTCTTC.

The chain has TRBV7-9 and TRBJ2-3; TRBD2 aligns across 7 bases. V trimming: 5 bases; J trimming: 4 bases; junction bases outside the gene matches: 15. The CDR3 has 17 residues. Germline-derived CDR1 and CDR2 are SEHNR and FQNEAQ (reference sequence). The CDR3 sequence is CASSPRGGGSAADTQYF. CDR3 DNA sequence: TGTGCCAGCAGCCCAAGGGGTGGCGGGAGTGCGGCAGATACGCAGTATTTT.

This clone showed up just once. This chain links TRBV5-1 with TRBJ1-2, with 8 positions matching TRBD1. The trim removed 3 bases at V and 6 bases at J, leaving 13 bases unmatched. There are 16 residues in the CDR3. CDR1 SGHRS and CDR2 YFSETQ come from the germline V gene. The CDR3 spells CASSYHQTGAMDGYTF. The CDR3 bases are TGCGCCAGCAGCTATCACCAGACAGGGGCGATGGATGGCTACACCTTC. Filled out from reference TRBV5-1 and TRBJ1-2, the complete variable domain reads KAGVTQTPRYLIKTRGQQVTLSCSPISGHRSVSWYQQTPGQGLQFLFEYFSETQRNKGNFPGRFSGRQFSNSRSEMNVSTLELGDSALYLCASSYHQTGAMDGYTFGSGTRLTVV.

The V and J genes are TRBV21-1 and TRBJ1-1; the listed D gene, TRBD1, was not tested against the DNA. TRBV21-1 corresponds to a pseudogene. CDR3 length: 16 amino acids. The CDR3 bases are TGTGCCAGCAGCGGACGCCCGGGACAGGGGAACACTGAAGCTTTCTTT. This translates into CASSGRPGQGNTEAFF.

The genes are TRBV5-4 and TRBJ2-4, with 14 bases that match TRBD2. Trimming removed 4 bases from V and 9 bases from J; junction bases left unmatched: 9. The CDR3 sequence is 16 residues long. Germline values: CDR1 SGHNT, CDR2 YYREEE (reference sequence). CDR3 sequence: CASSLGGLAGGVIQYF. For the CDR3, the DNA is TGTGCCAGCAGCCTAGGAGGACTAGCGGGAGGAGTCATTCAGTACTTC.

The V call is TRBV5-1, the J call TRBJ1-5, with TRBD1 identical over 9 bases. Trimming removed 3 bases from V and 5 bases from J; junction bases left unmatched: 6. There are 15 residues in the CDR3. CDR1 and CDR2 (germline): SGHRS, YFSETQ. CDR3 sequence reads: CASSYGQGSDQPQHF. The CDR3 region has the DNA TGCGCCAGCAGCTACGGACAGGGGAGCGATCAGCCCCAGCATTTT.

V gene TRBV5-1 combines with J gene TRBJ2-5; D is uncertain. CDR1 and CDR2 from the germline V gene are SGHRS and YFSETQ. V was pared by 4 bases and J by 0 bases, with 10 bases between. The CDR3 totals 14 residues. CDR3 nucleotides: TGCGCCAGCAGCATTACAGCGTACCAAGAGACCCAGTACTTC. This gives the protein CASSITAYQETQYF. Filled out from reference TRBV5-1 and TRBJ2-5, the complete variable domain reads KAGVTQTPRYLIKTRGQQVTLSCSPISGHRSVSWYQQTPGQGLQFLFEYFSETQRNKGNFPGRFSGRQFSNSRSEMNVSTLELGDSALYLCASSITAYQETQYFGPGTRLLVL.

In nucleotides, the CDR3 is TGTGCCAGCAGCTTGGTTTCCTACGAGCAGTACTTC. Its protein product is CASSLVSYEQYF. The chain is built from TRBV5-6 and TRBJ2-7; D is uncertain. The V gene's germline CDR1 is SGHDT and CDR2 YYEEEE. This CDR3 has 12 residues. Trimming took 0 bases from V and 1 from J, leaving 2 bases between them.

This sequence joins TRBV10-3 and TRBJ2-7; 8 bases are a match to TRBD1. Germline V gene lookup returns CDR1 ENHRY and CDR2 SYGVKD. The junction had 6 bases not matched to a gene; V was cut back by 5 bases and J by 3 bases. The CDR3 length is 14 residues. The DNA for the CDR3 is TGTGCCATCAGTTTTAATGGACAGGGCTACGAGCAGTACTTC. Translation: CAISFNGQGYEQYF.

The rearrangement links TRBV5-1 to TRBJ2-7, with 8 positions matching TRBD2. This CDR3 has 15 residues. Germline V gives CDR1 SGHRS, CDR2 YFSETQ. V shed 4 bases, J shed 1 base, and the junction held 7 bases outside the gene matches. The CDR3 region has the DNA TGCGCCAGCAGCCCCAGCGGGAGTCGGTCCTACGAGCAGTACTTC. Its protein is CASSPSGSRSYEQYF. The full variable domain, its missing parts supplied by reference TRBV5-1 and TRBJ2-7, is KAGVTQTPRYLIKTRGQQVTLSCSPISGHRSVSWYQQTPGQGLQFLFEYFSETQRNKGNFPGRFSGRQFSNSRSEMNVSTLELGDSALYLCASSPSGSRSYEQYFGPGTRLTVT.

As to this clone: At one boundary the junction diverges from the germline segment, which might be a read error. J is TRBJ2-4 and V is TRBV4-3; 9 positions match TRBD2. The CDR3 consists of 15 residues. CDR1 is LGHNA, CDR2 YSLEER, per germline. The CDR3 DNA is TGCGCCAGCAGCAACTTAGCGGGAGCCGAAAACATTCAGTACTTC. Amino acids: CASSNLAGAENIQYF.

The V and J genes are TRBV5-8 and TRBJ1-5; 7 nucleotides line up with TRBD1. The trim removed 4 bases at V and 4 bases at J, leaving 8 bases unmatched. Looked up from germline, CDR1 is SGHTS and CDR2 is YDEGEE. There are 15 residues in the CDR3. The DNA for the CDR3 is TGTGCCAGCAGCAGGGGACAGTTATCTAATCAGCCCCAGCATTTT. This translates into CASSRGQLSNQPQHF.

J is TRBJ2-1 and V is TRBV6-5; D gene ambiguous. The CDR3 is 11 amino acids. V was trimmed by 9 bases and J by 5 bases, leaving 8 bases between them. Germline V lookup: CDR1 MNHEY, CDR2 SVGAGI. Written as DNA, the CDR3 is TGTGCCAGTCGTTTCGACAATGAGCAGTTCTTC. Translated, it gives CASRFDNEQFF.

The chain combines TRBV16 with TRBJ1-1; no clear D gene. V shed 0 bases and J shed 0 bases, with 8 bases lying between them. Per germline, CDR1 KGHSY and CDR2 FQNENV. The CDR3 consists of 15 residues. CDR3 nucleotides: TGTGCCAGCAGCCAATCCCCCAGAATGAACACTGAAGCTTTCTTT. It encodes CASSQSPRMNTEAFF.

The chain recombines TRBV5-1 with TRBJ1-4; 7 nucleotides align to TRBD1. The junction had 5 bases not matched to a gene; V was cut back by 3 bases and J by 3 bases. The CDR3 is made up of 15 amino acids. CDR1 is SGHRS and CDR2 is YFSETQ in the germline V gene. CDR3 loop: CASSSQGVPNEKLFF. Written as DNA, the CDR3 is TGCGCCAGCAGCTCGCAGGGGGTCCCTAATGAAAAACTGTTTTTT. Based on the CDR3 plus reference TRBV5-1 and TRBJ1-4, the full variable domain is KAGVTQTPRYLIKTRGQQVTLSCSPISGHRSVSWYQQTPGQGLQFLFEYFSETQRNKGNFPGRFSGRQFSNSRSEMNVSTLELGDSALYLCASSSQGVPNEKLFFGSGTQLSVL.

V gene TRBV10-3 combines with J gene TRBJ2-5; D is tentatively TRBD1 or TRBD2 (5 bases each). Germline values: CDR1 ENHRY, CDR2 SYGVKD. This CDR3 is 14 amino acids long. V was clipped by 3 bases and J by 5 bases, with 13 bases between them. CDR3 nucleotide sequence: TGTGCCATCAGTGAAGGGGCAAGGAGGGAGACCCAGTACTTC. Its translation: CAISEGARRETQYF.

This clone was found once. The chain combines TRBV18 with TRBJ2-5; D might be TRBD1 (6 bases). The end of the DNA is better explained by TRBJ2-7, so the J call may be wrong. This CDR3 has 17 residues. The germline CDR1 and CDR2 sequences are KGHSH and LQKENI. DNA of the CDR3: TGTGCCAGCTCACCCGGAAGTCCCACAGGGTTTGCCTACGAGCAGTACTTC. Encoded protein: CASSPGSPTGFAYEQYF.